This TCR beta chain emerged from a study of T cell responses to AZD1222 COVID-19 vaccine listed by TCRdb under 2021. With regard to the full study: AZD1222 recipients with second doses at about 4 weeks or about 12 weeks were pooled, because spike-specific TCR depth and breadth did not differ between schedules. A total of 240 or so trial participants underwent TCR sequencing, of whom nearly 210 had received two doses of AZD1222 and roughly 26 had received two doses of the MenACWY control vaccine. Enrollment into the trials was organized by age into subgroups of 18-55, 56-69 and 70-plus years, and those subgroups contained about 160, 30 and 59 TCR-sequenced participants, respectively. Broad study findings and their caveats: Participants were mostly white British, with more females than males. The authors suggested clonal diversity may have been underestimated. Conclusions about previously exposed vaccinees are limited because only a handful of AZD1222 recipients were SARS-CoV-2 seropositive at baseline. Spike-specific TCR breadth and depth rose significantly after two AZD1222 doses compared with day 0 and with MenACWY recipients. In the small 56-69-year group, the increase in depth fell short of significance, most likely because of low power. Vaccine-associated CD4 TCRs spanned the whole spike protein, with dominant responses in regions 160-218 and 743-854. Because no samples from the day 14 peak response were available, repertoires could be characterized only after the peak T cell response. Nearly half of unique spike-specific TCRs reportedly recognized epitopes outside regions mutated in the B.1.351 and B.1.1.7 variants.

The CDR3 regions of human TCRbeta chains were analyzed by immunosequencing. Concerning the study's data processing: Repertoire TCRs were matched against a reference library of SARS-CoV-2-specific TCRs generated with the MIRA antigen-specificity platform. Breadth was defined as the fraction of unique TCRs that were SARS-CoV-2-associated. Depth was defined as the fraction of total T cells that were SARS-CoV-2-associated. Using the MIRA data, each spike-specific TCR was mapped to the spike region that the TCR reacts to and placed in a CD4 or CD8 class. Log10-transformed breadth and depth values were compared by one-way ANOVA with Sidak's multiple comparisons tests. The clones in this table, taken by TCRdb from immuneACCESS, are in-frame only. Not every clone is retained; where verified, under half of the shortfall comes from an unresolved V gene, and the cause of the rest is unknown. The V and J calls and clone size were taken over from that table, and D and trimming were inferred from the DNA. This sample holds some 97,000 clones; roughly 89% were observed only once. In total, the top ten clones hold roughly 15% of the sample.

V is clipped by 2 bases and J by 7 bases, and the sequence between their germline boundaries is 6 bases long. The CDR3 starts with the cysteine, ends with the phenylalanine, and has 12 residues. Of the read, only the CDR3 DNA is kept; its 36 bases are in frame from base 1. Via the germline V gene, CDR1 is MNHEY and CDR2 SVGAGI. The time point label of this sample denotes: baseline before first vaccination. Vaccinee samples came from UK trials COV001 and COV002, including a single-blind randomized controlled phase 2/3 trial of AZD1222 (ChAdOx1 nCoV-19) in healthy adults. Trial participant PBMC samples were collected at day 0 and day 28 after the second dose for TCRbeta chain sequencing. In the case of this clone: No cognate antigen has been identified for it. No base quality values were provided; no much bigger clone lies one nucleotide off.

The sequence links TRBV6-5 to TRBJ1-5, with no confident D gene call. This receptor was taken from an adult in good health. The source material was peripheral blood, sampled on day 0 of AZD1222 vaccination. The CDR3 sequence is CASSYAGQPQHF. The DNA sequence is as follows: TGTGCCAGCAGTTACGCGGGGCAGCCCCAGCATTTT.